The rows below give T cell receptor beta chains drawn from one sample of a study of shared clonotypes between healthy human individuals. Clones were read by immunoSEQ multiplex PCR, and TCRdb kept only the in-frame ones, dropping some. This table has over a million clones, approximately 96% appearing once. Sequenced input: naive CD4+ T cells sorted from blood. These receptors all come from a man aged 25-45 years in good health. Both conserved end residues are part of each CDR3. The order of the fields is V gene, J gene, D gene, CDR3 protein, CDR3 DNA. D genes are given only for firm matches.

v_gene: TRBV11-2; j_gene: TRBJ2-3; d_gene: TRBD2; CDR3aa: CASSLGPTSGELLGTQYF; CDR3nt: TGTGCCAGCAGCTTAGGCCCGACTAGCGGGGAGTTATTAGGTACGCAGTATTTT
v_gene: TRBV6-5; j_gene: TRBJ2-1; d_gene: TRBD1; CDR3aa: CASRARDRGNEQFF; CDR3nt: TGTGCCAGCAGGGCGAGGGACAGGGGTAATGAGCAGTTCTTC
v_gene: TRBV11-3; j_gene: TRBJ2-1; d_gene: TRBD2; CDR3aa: CASSLEGDYPYNEQFF; CDR3nt: TGTGCCAGCAGCTTAGAAGGGGACTACCCTTACAATGAGCAGTTCTTC
v_gene: TRBV4-2; j_gene: TRBJ2-6; d_gene: NA; CDR3aa: CASSQVHRDALSGANVLTF; CDR3nt: TGTGCCAGCAGCCAAGTACACCGGGACGCCCTCTCTGGGGCCAACGTCCTGACTTTC
v_gene: TRBV4-1; j_gene: TRBJ2-5; d_gene: TRBD2; CDR3aa: CASSHPVLAAGGPPLETQYF; CDR3nt: TGCGCCAGCAGCCACCCAGTGCTGGCGGCGGGAGGGCCCCCTTTGGAGACCCAGTACTTC
v_gene: TRBV6-5; j_gene: TRBJ1-2; d_gene: TRBD1; CDR3aa: CASSSLTGGYGYTF; CDR3nt: TGTGCCAGCAGTTCGCTCACAGGGGGCTATGGCTACACCTTC
v_gene: TRBV7-8; j_gene: TRBJ2-1; d_gene: NA; CDR3aa: CASGSNEQFF; CDR3nt: TGTGCCAGCGGCTCGAATGAGCAGTTCTTC
v_gene: TRBV5-1; j_gene: TRBJ2-3; d_gene: NA; CDR3aa: CASSSGLSSTDTQYF; CDR3nt: TGCGCCAGCAGCTCGGGACTTTCCAGCACAGATACGCAGTATTTT
v_gene: TRBV6-1; j_gene: TRBJ1-1; d_gene: NA; CDR3aa: CASHWRGGSAEAFF; CDR3nt: TGTGCCAGCCATTGGAGGGGGGGGTCCGCTGAAGCTTTCTTT
v_gene: TRBV10-3; j_gene: TRBJ2-7; d_gene: NA; CDR3aa: CAISEPKSYEQYF; CDR3nt: TGTGCCATCAGTGAGCCTAAGTCCTACGAGCAGTACTTC
v_gene: TRBV18; j_gene: TRBJ2-7; d_gene: NA; CDR3aa: CASSPIFRDYEQYF; CDR3nt: TGTGCCAGCTCACCGATTTTTAGGGACTACGAGCAGTACTTC
v_gene: TRBV2; j_gene: TRBJ1-2; d_gene: NA; CDR3aa: CASSGEINYGYTF; CDR3nt: TGTGCCAGCAGTGGGGAGATAAACTATGGCTACACCTTC
v_gene: TRBV6-1; j_gene: TRBJ2-1; d_gene: NA; CDR3aa: CASIVATSYNEQFF; CDR3nt: TGTGCCAGCATTGTGGCTACCTCCTACAATGAGCAGTTCTTC
v_gene: TRBV27; j_gene: TRBJ2-7; d_gene: NA; CDR3aa: CASSLSINRGRGSEQYF; CDR3nt: TGTGCCAGCAGTTTATCGATAAACCGGGGGAGAGGCTCCGAGCAGTACTTC
v_gene: TRBV2; j_gene: TRBJ1-3; d_gene: NA; CDR3aa: CASSTGLISGNTIYF; CDR3nt: TGTGCCAGCAGTACAGGGTTAATTTCTGGAAACACCATATATTTT
v_gene: TRBV7-9; j_gene: TRBJ2-1; d_gene: NA; CDR3aa: CASRSYNEQFF; CDR3nt: TGTGCCAGCCGCTCCTACAATGAGCAGTTCTTC
v_gene: TRBV5-1; j_gene: TRBJ1-2; d_gene: TRBD1; CDR3aa: CASSLGSTGTYGYTF; CDR3nt: TGCGCCAGCAGCTTGGGGTCGACAGGGACCTATGGCTACACCTTC
v_gene: TRBV7-2; j_gene: TRBJ2-7; d_gene: NA; CDR3aa: CASSTEAGVSYEQYF; CDR3nt: TGTGCCAGCAGCACAGAAGCGGGCGTATCCTACGAGCAGTACTTC